Following are 24 T cell receptor beta chains from one sample sequenced in a study of response to subunit inactivated influenza vaccine. TCRdb independently ran MiXCR on the RT-PCR reads; one entry per CDR3 protein. This sample yields around 530,000 distinct CDR3 sequences, of which approximately 12% are seen a single time; approximately 10% belongs to the top ten. Here the sequenced sample was PBMCs from blood, taken on the day of vaccination. The receptors here all came from a man aged 45-65 years who received an inactivated influenza vaccine.

V and J are TRBV6-1 and TRBJ1-1, with a weak D call TRBD1 (5 bases). Trimming removed 6 bases from V and 0 bases from J, with 23 bases in between. The CDR3 is 18 residues long. The V gene's germline CDR1 is MNHNS and CDR2 SASEGT. The CDR3 sequence is CASSRRVQGSRLNTEAFF. CDR3 DNA: TGTGCCAGCAGCCGCCGGGTGCAGGGAAGTAGATTGAACACTGAAGCTTTCTTT.

This clonotype has ten or more counts. The chain carries TRBV6-1 and TRBJ2-1, with D uncertain. The V and J ends lost 7 bases and 7 bases respectively, with 11 bases between them. The CDR3 spans 12 residues. Per the germline V gene, CDR1 is MNHNS and CDR2 is SASEGT. CDR3 residues: CASMRVANEQFF. The CDR3, as DNA: TGTGCCAGCATGAGAGTTGCAAATGAGCAGTTCTTC.

In this sample, this clonotype turned up many times. The CDR3 here is CSVNSGKADTQYF. The DNA for the CDR3 is TGCAGCGTTAATAGCGGGAAGGCAGATACGCAGTATTTT. The chain joins TRBV29-1 to TRBJ2-3; 8 nucleotides match TRBD2. The CDR3 totals 13 residues. Germline lookup yields CDR1 SQVTM and CDR2 ANQGSEA. V lost 5 bases, J lost 4 bases, and 5 bases stayed unmatched.

To note about this clonotype: The junction departs from the called germline gene at one end, perhaps through a read error. The V gene is TRBV20-1, the J gene TRBJ2-3; perhaps TRBD1 as D (6 bases). CDR3 size: 16 residues. Germline V CDR1 and CDR2: DFQATT, SNEGSKA (reference sequence). CDR3 DNA: TGCTGTGCTAGAGTTCGACCCCTTACACAGGGTGGTACGCAGTATTTT. It is translated as CCARVRPLTQGGTQYF.

This clonotype was recorded many times. This sequence joins TRBV24-1 and TRBJ2-3; D is possibly TRBD1 (5 bases). The germline V and J ends were trimmed by 1 base and 0 bases, with 7 bases remaining between them. The CDR3 extends over 15 amino acids. CDR1 and CDR2 from the germline V gene are KGHDR and SFDVKD. The CDR3 spells CATSDFKGSTDTQYF. DNA for the CDR3: TGTGCCACCAGTGATTTCAAGGGGAGCACAGATACGCAGTATTTT.

This clonotype was recorded a few times. This sequence joins TRBV5-5 and TRBJ1-2, with 7 bases aligning to TRBD1. Germline CDR1 is SGHKS and CDR2 is YYEKEE (reference sequence). This CDR3 comprises 15 residues. After removal of 4 bases from V and 4 bases from J, the junction contained 10 bases not matched to a gene. CDR3 bases: TGTGCCAGCAGCCTCCCGACAGGGTTGGGCTATGGCTACACCTTC. It yields the protein CASSLPTGLGYGYTF.

This clonotype was counted a few times. The chain recombines TRBV24-1 with TRBJ2-1, with 10 nucleotides matching TRBD2. V was clipped by 4 bases and J by 8 bases; unmatched bases: 10. The CDR3 runs 16 residues. Germline V lookup: CDR1 KGHDR, CDR2 SFDVKD. In nucleotides, the CDR3 is TGTGCCACCAGTGACCCAGGGACTAGCGCTCACGATGAGCAGTTCTTC. Translating it yields CATSDPGTSAHDEQFF.

This clonotype has at least ten counts. The rearrangement links TRBV5-1 to TRBJ2-1, with 8 bases lining up with TRBD1. V was pared by 4 bases and J by 0 bases, with 3 bases of the junction left unmatched. The CDR3 length is 15 residues. Germline V CDR1 and CDR2: SGHRS, YFSETQ. CDR3 region: CASSPGQASYNEQFF. Written as DNA, the CDR3 is TGCGCCAGCAGCCCGGGACAGGCCTCCTACAATGAGCAGTTCTTC.

This clonotype was counted a few times. The V call is TRBV7-9, the J call TRBJ2-3; TRBD2 agrees at 7 bases. The CDR3 spans 15 residues. Germline values: CDR1 SEHNR, CDR2 FQNEAQ (reference sequence). Trimming at V came to 2 bases and at J to 3 bases, leaving 5 bases not matched to a gene. The CDR3 loop reads CASSLSRAGTDTQYF. CDR3 DNA: TGTGCCAGCAGCTTATCCCGAGCGGGGACAGATACGCAGTATTTT.

In nucleotides, the CDR3 is TGTGCCAGCAGCCAAGGAGGCCACAGGGGGATAGGCGAGCAGTACTTC. This translates into CASSQGGHRGIGEQYF. This sequence joins TRBV3-1 and TRBJ2-7; 8 nucleotides match TRBD1. The CDR3 contains 16 residues. The J segment lost 6 bases and the V segment lost 1 base, leaving 11 bases of the junction unmatched. Per the germline V gene, CDR1 is LGHDT and CDR2 is YNNKEL (reference sequence).

The chain joins TRBV5-1 to TRBJ1-2; 7 nucleotides agree with TRBD1. V lost 4 bases to trimming and J lost 6 bases; unmatched junction nucleotides: 12. The germline CDR1 and CDR2 sequences are SGHRS and YFSETQ. This CDR3 is 15 amino acids long. This chain's CDR3 is CASSRSVQGQDGYTF. CDR3 DNA: TGCGCCAGCAGCAGATCGGTACAGGGGCAGGATGGCTACACCTTC.

This clonotype was seen a handful of times. The rearrangement uses TRBV5-1 and TRBJ2-3; unclear D gene. The CDR3 extends over 17 amino acids. Germline assignment: CDR1 SGHRS and CDR2 YFSETQ. The V gene lost 1 base and the J gene lost 0 bases, with 15 bases spanning the gap. This chain's CDR3 is CASSLLAYTASTDTQYF. The CDR3 DNA follows: TGCGCCAGCAGCTTGCTGGCGTACACAGCTAGCACAGATACGCAGTATTTT.

The rearrangement links TRBV3-1 to TRBJ2-5, with TRBD2 identical over 8 bases. J was trimmed by 3 bases and V by 1 base; bases with no gene match: 1. This CDR3 comprises 14 residues. Germline V CDR1 and CDR2: LGHDT, YNNKEL (reference sequence). The CDR3 DNA is TGTGCCAGCAGCCAAGCGGGAGGGGAAGAGACCCAGTACTTC. It specifies CASSQAGGEETQYF.

This clonotype was seen at least ten times. The chain links TRBV6-1 to TRBJ1-1; a weak D match, TRBD1 (6 bases). V lost 5 bases, J lost 0 bases, and 13 bases lay in between. This CDR3 has 15 amino acids. Germline V lookup: CDR1 MNHNS, CDR2 SASEGT. The CDR3 spells CASSTGQLMNTEAFF. CDR3 in DNA: TGTGCCAGCAGTACCGGACAGCTAATGAACACTGAAGCTTTCTTT.

This clonotype has a count of ten or more. The chain is built from TRBV6-1 and TRBJ2-1, with TRBD2 matching 10 bases. Per germline, CDR1 MNHNS and CDR2 SASEGT. Trimming took 10 bases from V and 4 from J; bases not matched to a gene: 4. The length of the CDR3 is 13 residues. The CDR3 loop reads CATGLAEYNEQFF. The CDR3 nucleotides read TGTGCCACCGGACTAGCGGAGTACAATGAGCAGTTCTTC.

The gene calls are TRBV18 and TRBJ2-2; 7 bases map to TRBD2. The CDR3 sequence is 16 residues long. Germline CDR1 is KGHSH and CDR2 is LQKENI. V was clipped by 1 base and J by 5 bases; unmatched bases: 7. CDR3 amino acids: CASSPQPGLLTGELFF. In DNA, the CDR3 is TGTGCCAGCTCACCACAGCCGGGACTATTGACCGGGGAGCTGTTTTTT.

This clonotype was observed a few times. The chain joins TRBV14 to TRBJ1-4, with D possibly matching TRBD1 (5 bases). V was clipped by 3 bases and J by 7 bases, with 12 bases between them. There are 14 residues in the CDR3. Germline lookup yields CDR1 SGHDN and CDR2 FVKESK. The CDR3, as DNA: TGTGCCAGCAGCCAGGGGCCTTATTCTGAAAAACTGTTTTTT. This encodes CASSQGPYSEKLFF.

Turning to this clonotype: One end of the junction fails to match germline, which may point to a read error. The gene calls are TRBV20-1 and TRBJ2-4; D gene unclear. The germline V gene has CDR1 DFQATT and CDR2 SNEGSKA (reference sequence). This CDR3 comprises 13 residues. CDR3 protein: CSASLPPKSIQYF. CDR3 in DNA: TGCAGTGCTAGCCTCCCACCCAAAAGCATTCAGTACTTC.

This clonotype turned up a few times. V usage is TRBV12-3 or TRBV12-4 and J usage is TRBJ2-1, with 14 bases fitting TRBD2. V lost 5 bases and J lost 14; bases outside the gene matches: 8. The length of the CDR3 is 14 residues. CDR3 nucleotides: TGTGCCAGCAGTCTGACTAGCGGGGGGGCCCACGAGTTCTTC. It translates to CASSLTSGGAHEFF.

This clonotype was seen ten or more times. The V gene is TRBV7-9, the J gene TRBJ2-1; D possibly matches TRBD1 or TRBD2 (5 bases each). This CDR3 is built from 15 residues. Trimming took off 4 bases at V and 6 bases at J, with 16 bases between the two ends. Germline CDR1 reads SEHNR; CDR2 reads FQNEAQ (reference sequence). The CDR3 reads CASSSGRVLLNEQFF. The CDR3 DNA is TGTGCCAGCAGCTCGGGACGGGTTCTCCTCAATGAGCAGTTCTTC.

This clonotype has a handful of counts. The CDR3 loop is CASSKRRGTSTGELFF. CDR3 sequence (DNA): TGTGCCAGTAGTAAACGACGGGGTACGAGCACCGGGGAGCTGTTTTTT. The gene calls are TRBV19 and TRBJ2-2, with D perhaps matching TRBD2 (5 bases). The germline gives CDR1 LNHDA, CDR2 SQIVND (reference sequence). Trimming pared 4 bases from V and 4 bases from J, leaving 16 bases between. There are 16 residues in the CDR3.

This clonotype has only a few counts. The V gene is TRBV11-1, the J gene TRBJ2-1; 9 nucleotides match TRBD1. V lost 3 bases and J lost 5; bases outside the gene matches: 14. CDR1 and CDR2 (germline): SGHAT, FQDESV (reference sequence). This CDR3 spans 18 amino acids. This CDR3 reads CASSFRPGQGQVHNEQFF. The CDR3 nucleotides read TGTGCCAGCAGCTTCCGGCCGGGACAGGGTCAGGTCCACAATGAGCAGTTCTTC.

This clonotype was picked up many times. The genes are TRBV12-3 or TRBV12-4 and TRBJ1-1; tentatively, D is TRBD1 (6 bases). CDR3 size: 12 residues. With 6 bases removed from V and 4 bases from J, the gap between germline ends came to 9 bases. The CDR3 protein is CASREGGTEAFF. The CDR3 DNA reads as TGTGCCAGCAGGGAGGGGGGCACTGAAGCTTTCTTT.

The V gene is TRBV30, the J gene TRBJ1-5; tentatively, D is TRBD1 (5 bases). V dropped 0 bases and J dropped 4 bases, with 13 bases sitting between them. Germline V lookup: CDR1 GTSNPN, CDR2 SVGIG (reference sequence). This CDR3 region has 15 residues. The CDR3 spells CAWSVPGFGNQPQHF. The DNA for the CDR3 is TGTGCCTGGAGTGTACCAGGGTTTGGGAATCAGCCCCAGCATTTT.